This T cell receptor (beta chain) was documented in a study of CD8 T cells in ankylosing spondylitis. One entry per CDR3 protein, called by TCRdb with MiXCR from the 5' RACE reads. This sample has approximately 260,000 distinct CDR3 sequences, with around 9.1% found just once. This clonotype occurred many times. Its antigen remains unidentified. This CDR3 region has 13 residues. Trimming left V 0 bases short and J 8 bases short, with 9 bases between. Germline CDR1 is SGHRS and CDR2 is YFSETQ. Regarding the study as a whole: Within matched ankylosing spondylitis synovial fluid, disease-linked clones were reportedly significantly enriched.

The specimen was blood, either unsorted or a sorted T cell fraction (not recorded which). The receptor's source is a male donor with ankylosing spondylitis or in good health (not recorded which). The rearrangement joins TRBV5-1 to TRBJ1-5, with D tentatively TRBD1 (6 bases). The DNA of the CDR3 is TGCGCCAGCAGCTTGGGGCCAGGGGAGCCCCAGCATTTT. Residues: CASSLGPGEPQHF.